Listed below are T cell receptor beta chains from one sample, sequenced in a study of blood T cell repertoires in COVID-19. TCRdb's copy holds only in-frame clones and misses some; the assay was immunoSEQ multiplex PCR. Among roughly 250,000 clones, approximately 79% were seen once, and the ten largest hold approximately 5%. The sample taken for sequencing was peripheral blood. All receptors come from a woman older than 75 with active or convalescent COVID-19. Each CDR3 is given with its conserved first and last residue. A D gene is named only where the DNA matches it firmly. A row's size may be missing; if present it is once, few, many or a size class.

size,J,V,D,CDR3,DNA
-,TRBJ1-6,TRBV7-9,TRBD1,CASSLPSRGLNSPLHF,TGTGCCAGCAGTTTACCTTCCAGGGGGCTTAATTCACCCCTCCACTTT
-,TRBJ1-1,TRBV7-2,-,CASSPRGGDTEAFF,TGTGCCAGCAGCCCGCGGGGAGGGGACACTGAAGCTTTCTTT
-,TRBJ1-5,TRBV28,TRBD1,CASSFPDRAQPQHF,TGTGCCAGCAGTTTTCCTGACAGGGCTCAGCCCCAGCATTTT
-,TRBJ1-3,TRBV5-4,TRBD1,CASSPGTGASGNTIYF,TGTGCCAGCAGTCCTGGGACAGGGGCTTCTGGAAACACCATATATTTT
-,TRBJ1-2,TRBV30,-,CAWSASSTVYYGYTF,TGTGCCTGGAGTGCCTCCTCGACAGTATATTATGGCTACACCTTC
-,TRBJ1-5,TRBV6-1,-,CASSEGVGGSSQPQHF,TGTGCCAGCAGTGAAGGGGTGGGGGGGAGCAGTCAGCCCCAGCATTTT
once,TRBJ1-4,TRBV5-4,TRBD1,CASRGGQSNEKLFF,TGTGCCAGCAGAGGGGGACAGTCTAATGAAAAACTGTTTTTT
-,TRBJ2-1,TRBV19,TRBD1,CASSPPGTGGDNEQFF,TGTGCCAGTAGTCCCCCCGGGACAGGGGGGGACAATGAGCAGTTCTTC
-,TRBJ2-7,TRBV27,TRBD1,CASSRGTGDSYEQYF,TGTGCCAGCAGTCGAGGGACAGGGGACTCCTACGAGCAGTACTTC
once,TRBJ1-3,TRBV5-1,-,CASSSDISGNTIYF,TGCGCCAGCAGCTCGGACATCTCTGGAAACACCATATATTTT
-,TRBJ1-4,TRBV28,-,CASSLIRINEKLFF,TGTGCCAGCAGTTTGATCAGGATTAATGAAAAACTGTTTTTT
-,TRBJ2-5,TRBV25-1,TRBD1,CASTPRGLETQYF,TGTGCCAGCACCCCCAGGGGGTTGGAGACCCAGTACTTC
-,TRBJ2-7,TRBV28,-,CASSLFGAGVNYEQYF,TGTGCCAGCAGTTTATTTGGGGCAGGTGTCAACTACGAGCAGTACTTC
-,TRBJ2-2,TRBV4-2,-,CASSQDGRVSGELFF,TGTGCCAGCAGCCAAGATGGCAGGGTCTCCGGGGAGCTGTTTTTT
-,TRBJ1-1,TRBV7-8,TRBD1,CASSSDRDGEAFF,TGTGCCAGCAGCTCAGACAGGGATGGTGAAGCTTTCTTT
-,TRBJ2-5,TRBV10-1,-,CASSGSAGETQYF,TGCGCCAGTAGCGGATCAGCCGGTGAGACCCAGTACTTC
-,TRBJ1-3,TRBV18,TRBD1,CASSQTGGTGNTIYF,TGTGCCAGCTCACAGACAGGGGGAACTGGAAACACCATATATTTT
-,TRBJ2-5,TRBV2,-,CASTQEEETQYF,TGTGCCAGCACTCAGGAAGAAGAGACCCAGTACTTC
-,TRBJ1-6,TRBV19,TRBD1,CASSIAQGADSPLHF,TGTGCCAGTAGTATAGCGCAGGGGGCAGATTCACCCCTCCACTTT
-,TRBJ2-7,TRBV30,-,CAWSVGAVYEQYF,TGTGCCTGGAGTGTAGGGGCCGTCTACGAGCAGTACTTC
-,TRBJ2-1,TRBV11-2,-,CASGGDRSYNEQFF,TGTGCCAGCGGCGGGGACAGATCCTACAATGAGCAGTTCTTC
-,TRBJ1-6,TRBV7-9,TRBD1,CASSLGDSNSPLHF,TGTGCCAGCAGCTTAGGGGACAGTAATTCACCCCTCCACTTT
once,TRBJ2-5,TRBV5-1,-,CASSTTTLQTQYF,TGCGCCAGCAGCACGACTACCCTGCAGACCCAGTACTTC
-,TRBJ2-7,TRBV6-5,TRBD1,CASSRDRVSYEQYF,TGTGCCAGCAGTCGTGACAGGGTCTCCTACGAGCAGTACTTC
-,TRBJ2-1,TRBV5-6,-,CASSFPASLINNEQFF,TGTGCCAGCAGCTTTCCAGCGAGCCTAATTAACAATGAGCAGTTCTTC
few,TRBJ2-2,TRBV15,TRBD2,CATSSGLVMAGELFF,TGTGCCACCAGCAGTGGACTAGTTATGGCCGGGGAGCTGTTTTTT
few,TRBJ1-1,TRBV27,TRBD1,CASSLWDRGEAFF,TGTGCCAGCAGTTTATGGGACAGGGGCGAAGCTTTCTTT
few,TRBJ2-1,TRBV5-1,-,CASSEAASSYNEQFF,TGCGCCAGCAGCGAGGCGGCGAGCTCCTACAATGAGCAGTTCTTC
-,TRBJ1-2,TRBV7-2,-,CASKLQGGYTF,TGTGCCAGCAAATTACAGGGTGGCTACACCTTC
-,TRBJ2-7,TRBV19,TRBD1,CASSIQGQGASEQYF,TGTGCCAGTAGTATTCAAGGACAGGGGGCTTCCGAGCAGTACTTC
-,TRBJ2-2,TRBV11-2,TRBD1,CASRVGQGANTGELFF,TGTGCCAGCAGAGTAGGACAGGGGGCGAACACCGGGGAGCTGTTTTTT
-,TRBJ1-2,TRBV14,-,CASSQGGGYGYTF,TGTGCCAGCAGCCAAGGGGGAGGTTATGGCTACACCTTC
-,TRBJ2-2,TRBV5-1,-,CASSSGGLQNTGELFF,TGCGCCAGCAGCTCTGGGGGACTTCAGAACACCGGGGAGCTGTTTTTT
few,TRBJ2-1,TRBV14,-,CASSQYLMEQFF,TGTGCCAGCAGCCAATACCTAATGGAGCAGTTCTTC
-,TRBJ1-6,TRBV3-1/TRBV3-2,TRBD1,CASSQTGTGPGSPLHF,TGTGCCAGCAGCCAAACCGGGACAGGGCCTGGTTCACCCCTCCACTTT
-,TRBJ2-3,TRBV29-1,TRBD2,CSVRGGVTDTQYF,TGCAGCGTCCGCGGGGGGGTCACAGATACGCAGTATTTT
-,TRBJ1-5,TRBV6-5,-,CASRRGRNSNQPQHF,TGTGCCAGCCGAAGGGGCCGTAATAGCAATCAGCCCCAGCATTTT
-,TRBJ2-7,TRBV7-9,-,CASPSPYEQYF,TGTGCCAGCCCGAGCCCCTACGAGCAGTACTTC
-,TRBJ1-2,TRBV24-1,-,CATTPGRGNYGYTF,TGTGCCACCACTCCGGGGAGGGGTAACTATGGCTACACCTTC
-,TRBJ1-3,TRBV25-1,TRBD1,CASSEYSGRGRGNTIYF,TGTGCCAGCAGTGAATACAGCGGCAGGGGGAGGGGAAACACCATATATTTT
-,TRBJ1-4,TRBV10-2,TRBD1,CASSRPGQGSNEKLFF,TGCGCCAGCAGTAGACCGGGACAGGGATCTAATGAAAAACTGTTTTTT